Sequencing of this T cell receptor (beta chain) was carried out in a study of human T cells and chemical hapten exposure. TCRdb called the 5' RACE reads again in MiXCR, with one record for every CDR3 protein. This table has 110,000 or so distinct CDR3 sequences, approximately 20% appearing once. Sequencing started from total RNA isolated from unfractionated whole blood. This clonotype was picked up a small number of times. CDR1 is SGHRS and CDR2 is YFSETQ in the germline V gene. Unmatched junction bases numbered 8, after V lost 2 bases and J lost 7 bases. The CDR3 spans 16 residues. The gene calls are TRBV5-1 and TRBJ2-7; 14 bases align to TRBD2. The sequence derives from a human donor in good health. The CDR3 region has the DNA TGCGCCAGCAGCTTACCGGGACTAGCGGGAGTAAAGGAGCAGTACTTC. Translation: CASSLPGLAGVKEQYF.